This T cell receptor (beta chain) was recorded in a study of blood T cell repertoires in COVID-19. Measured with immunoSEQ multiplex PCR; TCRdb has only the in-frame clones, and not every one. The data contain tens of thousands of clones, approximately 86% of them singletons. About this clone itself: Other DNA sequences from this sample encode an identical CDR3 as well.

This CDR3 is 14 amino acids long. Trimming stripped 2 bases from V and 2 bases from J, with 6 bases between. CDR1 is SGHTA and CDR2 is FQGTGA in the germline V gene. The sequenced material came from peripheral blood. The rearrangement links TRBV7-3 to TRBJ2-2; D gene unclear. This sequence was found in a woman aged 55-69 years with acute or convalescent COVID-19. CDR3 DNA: TGTGCCAGCAGCTTAGCAGGAAACACCGGGGAGCTGTTTTTT. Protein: CASSLAGNTGELFF.